This T cell receptor beta chain was sequenced for a study of blood T cells in healthy people across ages. Study-level background: In model experiments, template switching was able to capture about one barcoded beta molecule for every two T cells that were present. Broader study findings: Possibly, changes in expanded clonotypes were confounded because donor CMV status was unknown. It was held that the diversity estimates obtained from one million T cells were underestimates.

Each donor had approximately 10 milliliters of peripheral blood drawn. The CDR3 is 14 amino acids. Looked up from germline, CDR1 is DFQATT and CDR2 is SNEGSKA (reference sequence). The ends lost 1 base at V and 5 bases at J; junction bases unmatched: 5. In this sample, this clonotype turned up a few times. Its antigen is still unknown. For the second PCR, which ran for roughly 7 to 11 cycles, a sample-barcoded 5' primer and a J-beta primer mix were used. TCRdb used MiXCR to reprocess the 5' RACE reads, holding one entry per CDR3 protein. In the table there are roughly 1,800,000 distinct CDR3 sequences, about 50% of which are singletons.

This receptor was taken from a woman aged 40 to 55 in good health. Sequencing was carried out using blood. The rearrangement links TRBV20-1 to TRBJ2-3; 8 bases align to TRBD2. The CDR3 bases are TGCAGTGCTAGAGGCGGGGGGAGGCGAGATACGCAGTATTTT. Its translation: CSARGGGRRDTQYF.